This entry lists 24 T cell receptor beta chains sequenced from one sample in a study of T cells after yellow fever vaccination (dated by TCRdb to between 2019 and 2020). The meaning of the sample's treatment or condition label: live attenuated yellow fever vaccine strain. The receptor library was made with 5' RACE. TCRdb names Illumina HiSeq 2500 as the instrument used. In-frame beta chains were kept once TCRdb had trimmed the public reads at Q25 with fastp and called clones with MiXCR. CDR3 protein sequences are deduplicated, and each keeps its most common genes and DNA. The sample table shows fewer than 650,000 distinct CDR3 sequences, and 20% to 25% are seen once. The top ten clones comprise about 17% of the sample. Sequenced here: PBMCs, sampled less than 25 days after the first yellow fever vaccination. The receptor source for this set is a man aged 18 to 30 who received the YFV17D yellow fever vaccine.

J is TRBJ1-2 and V is TRBV12-3 or TRBV12-4, with 7 bases matching TRBD1. V was clipped by 4 bases and J by 5 bases; unmatched bases: 10. This CDR3 has 15 residues. CDR3 nucleotides: TGTGCCAGCAGTTCCATGACAGGGAGGGTTTATGGCTACACCTTC. Translating it yields CASSSMTGRVYGYTF.

There are a few counts of this clonotype. V gene TRBV5-6 combines with J gene TRBJ2-6; the D call may be TRBD1 or TRBD2 (6 bases each). Trimming shortened V by 3 bases and J by 4 bases, and 8 bases separated the two germline ends. This CDR3 comprises 14 residues. CDR1 is SGHDT and CDR2 is YYEEEE in the germline V gene. In nucleotides, the CDR3 is TGTGCCAGCAGCTGGGGGGCCGGGGCCAACGTCCTGACTTTC. Residues: CASSWGAGANVLTF.

The table lists this clonotype with many counts. This chain uses TRBV4-2 with TRBJ2-1, with 12 bases matching TRBD2. The germline V gene has CDR1 LGHNA and CDR2 YNFKEQ. Trimming at V came to 1 base and at J to 5 bases, leaving 6 bases not matched to a gene. This CDR3 has 17 residues. This CDR3 is CASSQALLAGGHNEQFF. CDR3 sequence (DNA): TGTGCCAGCAGCCAAGCCTTACTAGCGGGGGGACACAATGAGCAGTTCTTC.

CDR3 sequence reads: CASSSAAQSSYEQYF. Written as DNA, the CDR3 is TGTGCCAGCAGCTCCGCGGCCCAAAGCTCCTACGAGCAGTACTTC. The genes are TRBV5-6 and TRBJ2-7; D gene uncertain. Germline V gene data show CDR1 as SGHDT and CDR2 as YYEEEE. CDR3 size: 15 residues. The V end lost 3 bases, the J end lost 0 bases, and 13 bases lay between the germline ends.

In its sample, this clonotype was seen a few times. The V call is TRBV7-2, the J call TRBJ2-3; TRBD1 might be the D (5 bases). This CDR3 has 16 residues. Per the germline V gene, CDR1 is SGHTA and CDR2 is FQGNSA. V gave up 5 bases and J gave up 2 bases, with 17 bases separating them. CDR3 sequence (DNA): TGTGCCAGCAGCCCCCCCCAGGGCATAAACACAGATACGCAGTATTTT. Its translation is CASSPPQGINTDTQYF.

The chain has TRBV11-2 and TRBJ2-3; D perhaps matches TRBD2 (6 bases). Trimming took off 7 bases at V and 5 bases at J, with 28 bases between the two ends. Germline V gene sequence: CDR1 SGHAT, CDR2 FQNNGV. This CDR3 has 18 residues. In nucleotides, the CDR3 is TGTGCCAGCAAGCGCCCTTACGGACTACCGAGCCGGGGAGATACGCAGTATTTT. Its protein is CASKRPYGLPSRGDTQYF.

The sample holds a few counts of this clonotype. The chain combines TRBV2 with TRBJ2-4, with 10 bases that match TRBD1. V trimming: 4 bases; J trimming: 9 bases; junction bases outside the gene matches: 6. Per germline, CDR1 SNHLY and CDR2 FYNNEI. This CDR3 contains 14 residues. The CDR3 is CASSAQTGGGIQYF. CDR3 coding DNA: TGTGCCAGCAGTGCCCAGACAGGGGGCGGCATTCAGTACTTC. Looking up the rest from reference TRBV2 and TRBJ2-4 gives the full variable domain: EPEVTQTPSHQVTQMGQEVILRCVPISNHLYFYWYRQILGQKVEFLVSFYNNEISEKSEIFDDQFSVERPDGSNFTLKIRSTKLEDSAMYFCASSAQTGGGIQYFGAGTRLSVL.

This clonotype was counted only a few times. V and J are TRBV19 and TRBJ1-5, with D perhaps TRBD1 (5 bases). This CDR3 has 18 residues. Trimming removed 6 bases from V and 2 bases from J, with 23 bases in between. In germline, CDR1 is LNHDA, CDR2 SQIVND (reference sequence). The CDR3 is CASSTEGERVLGNQPQHF. The CDR3 DNA reads TGTGCCAGTAGCACCGAAGGGGAGAGGGTATTGGGCAATCAGCCCCAGCATTTT.

The chain recombines TRBV20-1 with TRBJ2-3; no clear D gene. Looked up from germline, CDR1 is DFQATT and CDR2 is SNEGSKA (reference sequence). This CDR3 contains 14 residues. V lost 0 bases, J lost 3 bases, and 10 bases lay in between. The CDR3, as DNA: TGCAGTGCTAGAGATGTATCGGTGACAGATACGCAGTATTTT. Residues: CSARDVSVTDTQYF.

This chain uses TRBV5-5 with TRBJ2-7; maybe TRBD2 (6 bases). The CDR3 spans 13 residues. CDR1 and CDR2 (germline): SGHKS, YYEKEE (reference sequence). V was shortened by 1 base and J by 4 bases, with 9 bases between the two germline ends. CDR3 loop: CASSLWGDYEQYV. The DNA for the CDR3 is TGTGCCAGCAGCTTGTGGGGGGATTACGAGCAGTACGTC.

This clonotype has just a few counts. The chain links TRBV12-3 or TRBV12-4 to TRBJ1-5; D is unclear. The V end lost 6 bases, the J end lost 9 bases, and 9 bases lay between the germline ends. This CDR3 region has 11 residues. The CDR3 DNA reads TGTGCCAGCAGCCCCGGAGGGCCCCAGCATTTT. Its translation: CASSPGGPQHF.

This clonotype has only a few counts. This chain uses TRBV7-9 with TRBJ1-1, with D tentatively TRBD1 (5 bases). The germline V gene has CDR1 SEHNR and CDR2 FQNEAQ (reference sequence). Trimming shortened V by 1 base and J by 1 base, and 16 bases separated the two germline ends. The CDR3 covers 17 residues. The DNA of the CDR3 is TGTGCCAGCAGCTTAGAGGTGGCAGGGAGGCGGAACACTGAAGCTTTCTTT. Encoded protein: CASSLEVAGRRNTEAFF.

J is TRBJ1-6 and V is TRBV4-1; D unresolved. Trimming removed 0 bases at V and 13 bases at J, with 10 bases between. Germline V CDR1 and CDR2: MGHRA, YSYEKL. The CDR3 runs to 13 residues. This chain's CDR3 is CASSQDRGGPLHF. Written as DNA, the CDR3 is TGCGCCAGCAGCCAAGATCGTGGAGGGCCCCTCCACTTT.

This clonotype was observed a handful of times. The V call is TRBV7-3, the J call TRBJ1-2; D uncertain. The CDR3 spans 10 residues. Germline V gene data show CDR1 as SGHTA and CDR2 as FQGTGA. V was trimmed by 1 base and J by 8 bases, leaving 2 bases between them. The CDR3 DNA sequence: TGTGCCAGCAGCTTAATAGGCTACACCTTC. Translating it yields CASSLIGYTF.

The chain combines TRBV7-2 with TRBJ1-2; no firm D call. The CDR3 spans 14 residues. Germline V gene sequence: CDR1 SGHTA, CDR2 FQGNSA. Trimming took 5 bases from V and 8 from J, leaving 18 bases between them. The CDR3 DNA follows: TGTGCCAGCAGCCCCCGGAATTACGGTTACGGCTACACCTTC. It encodes CASSPRNYGYGYTF.

This sequence joins TRBV28 and TRBJ2-3; 13 bases agree with TRBD2. Germline V CDR1 and CDR2: MDHEN, SYDVKM. Trimming at V came to 6 bases and at J to 7 bases, leaving 10 bases not matched to a gene. This CDR3 is 16 amino acids long. CDR3 protein: CASRRLPGLAGNTQYF. The CDR3 DNA reads as TGTGCCAGCAGGCGCCTCCCGGGACTAGCGGGGAATACGCAGTATTTT. Full variable domain (outside the CDR3, taken from reference TRBV28 and TRBJ2-3): DVKVTQSSRYLVKRTGEKVFLECVQDMDHENMFWYRQDPGLGLRLIYFSYDVKMKEKGDIPEGYSVSREKKERFSLILESASTNQTSMYLCASRRLPGLAGNTQYFGPGTRLTVL.

This clonotype was picked up many times. CDR3 loop: CASSLEGPQAFF. CDR3 coding DNA: TGCGCCAGCAGCTTGGAAGGACCCCAAGCTTTCTTT. This rearrangement joins TRBV5-1 to TRBJ1-1; no reliable D call. The CDR3 covers 12 residues. The V gene's germline CDR1 is SGHRS and CDR2 YFSETQ. V dropped 0 bases and J dropped 9 bases, with 9 bases sitting between them.

The rearrangement joins TRBV20-1 to TRBJ2-7; 7 nucleotides match TRBD1. CDR1 is DFQATT and CDR2 is SNEGSKA in the germline V gene (reference sequence). This CDR3 region has 15 residues. Germline trimming cut 0 bases from V and 0 bases from J; bases unmatched to any gene: 5. This CDR3 reads CSARDPGDSSYEQYF. The CDR3, as DNA: TGCAGTGCTAGAGACCCCGGGGACAGCTCCTACGAGCAGTACTTC.

The table lists this clonotype with a count of one. The rearrangement links TRBV20-1 to TRBJ1-3, with a tentative D call TRBD1 (5 bases). The CDR3 runs to 13 residues. Germline V gene data show CDR1 as DFQATT and CDR2 as SNEGSKA (reference sequence). V was pared by 5 bases and J by 2 bases, with 10 bases between. As DNA, the CDR3 is TGCAGTGCTCGCAGGGATACTGGAAACACCATATATTTT. It specifies CSARRDTGNTIYF.

The V and J genes are TRBV5-1 and TRBJ2-1; 10 bases line up with TRBD2. There are 16 residues in the CDR3. Germline CDR1 and CDR2: SGHRS and YFSETQ. J was trimmed by 0 bases and V by 4 bases; bases with no gene match: 4. The DNA for the CDR3 is TGCGCCAGCAGCATAAGCGGGGGGGCCTCCTACAATGAGCAGTTCTTC. As protein: CASSISGGASYNEQFF.

This clonotype was counted only a few times. The CDR3 is CASSNQGATNEKLFF. The CDR3 DNA reads as TGTGCCAGCAGCAATCAGGGGGCAACTAATGAAAAACTGTTTTTT. The chain is built from TRBV27 and TRBJ1-4; 7 positions agree with TRBD1. In germline, CDR1 is MNHEY, CDR2 SMNVEV (reference sequence). The CDR3 consists of 15 residues. J was trimmed by 0 bases and V by 6 bases; bases with no gene match: 4. The complete variable domain, with remaining parts taken from reference TRBV27 and TRBJ1-4, reads EAQVTQNPRYLITVTGKKLTVTCSQNMNHEYMSWYRQDPGLGLRQIYYSMNVEVTDKGDVPEGYKVSRKEKRNFPLILESPSPNQTSLYFCASSNQGATNEKLFFGSGTQLSVL.

This clonotype was seen a handful of times. The chain employs TRBV24-1 and TRBJ2-1, with D uncertain. Deletions cut 2 bases from V and 0 bases from J, with 13 bases between. Germline CDR1 KGHDR, CDR2 SFDVKD. CDR3 length: 17 residues. The CDR3: CATSDSIVDSSYNEQFF. CDR3 nucleotides: TGTGCCACCAGTGATTCGATAGTAGATAGCTCCTACAATGAGCAGTTCTTC.

J is TRBJ2-5 and V is TRBV4-1; D perhaps matches TRBD1 (5 bases). With 1 base removed from V and 1 base from J, the gap between germline ends came to 13 bases. CDR1 and CDR2 from the germline V gene are MGHRA and YSYEKL. The CDR3 totals 16 residues. This CDR3 is CASSQVQGSLQETQYF. DNA of the CDR3: TGCGCCAGCAGCCAAGTTCAGGGTTCTCTCCAAGAGACCCAGTACTTC.

This clonotype showed up many times. J is TRBJ1-2 and V is TRBV2; D is uncertain. V was trimmed by 1 base and J by 8 bases, leaving 17 bases between them. Per germline, CDR1 SNHLY and CDR2 FYNNEI. This CDR3 is 15 amino acids long. CDR3 protein: CASSEGDPFYGGYTF. CDR3 nucleotide sequence: TGTGCCAGCAGTGAAGGGGATCCCTTCTATGGAGGCTACACCTTC.